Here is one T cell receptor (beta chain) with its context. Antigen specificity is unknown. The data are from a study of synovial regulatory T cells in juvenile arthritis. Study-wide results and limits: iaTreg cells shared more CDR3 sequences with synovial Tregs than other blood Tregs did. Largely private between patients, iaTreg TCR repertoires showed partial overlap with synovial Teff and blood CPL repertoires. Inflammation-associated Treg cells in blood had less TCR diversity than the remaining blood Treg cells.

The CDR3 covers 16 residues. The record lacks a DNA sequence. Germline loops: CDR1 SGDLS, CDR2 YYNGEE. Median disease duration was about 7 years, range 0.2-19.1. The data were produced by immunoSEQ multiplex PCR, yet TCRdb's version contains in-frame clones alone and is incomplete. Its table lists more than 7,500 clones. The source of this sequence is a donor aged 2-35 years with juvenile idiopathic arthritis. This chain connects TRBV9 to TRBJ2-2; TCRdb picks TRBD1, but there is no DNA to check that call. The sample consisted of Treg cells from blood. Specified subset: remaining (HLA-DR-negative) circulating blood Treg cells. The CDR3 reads CASSVGQGANTGELFF. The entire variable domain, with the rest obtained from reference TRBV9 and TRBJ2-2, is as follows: DSGVTQTPKHLITATGQRVTLRCSPRSGDLSVYWYQQSLDQGLQFLIQYYNGEERAKGNILERFSAQQFPDLHSELNLSSLELGDSALYFCASSVGQGANTGELFFGEGSRLTVL.